This T cell receptor beta chain was identified in a study of T cells after yellow fever vaccination. Study overall: Those fractions that held only low numbers of cells were prepared using the SMART-Seq v4 Ultra Low Input RNA kit.

Germline V CDR1 and CDR2: KGHSH, LQKENI. V was shortened by 6 bases and J by 2 bases, with 14 bases between the two germline ends. The CDR3 runs to 15 residues. MiXCR, run by TCRdb on the 5' RACE reads, gives a single entry per CDR3 protein. The sample records about 320,000 distinct CDR3 sequences, around 4.4% being singletons. This receptor was obtained from a man aged 18-30 years who received the YFV17D yellow fever vaccine. This chain joins TRBV18 and TRBJ1-3; the D gene is possibly TRBD1 (6 bases). The source material was PBMCs, sampled 15 days after the yellow fever booster vaccination. The CDR3 spells CASSLDRSAGNTIYF. The CDR3 DNA follows: TGTGCCAGCTCCCTTGACAGGTCAGCTGGAAACACCATATATTTT.